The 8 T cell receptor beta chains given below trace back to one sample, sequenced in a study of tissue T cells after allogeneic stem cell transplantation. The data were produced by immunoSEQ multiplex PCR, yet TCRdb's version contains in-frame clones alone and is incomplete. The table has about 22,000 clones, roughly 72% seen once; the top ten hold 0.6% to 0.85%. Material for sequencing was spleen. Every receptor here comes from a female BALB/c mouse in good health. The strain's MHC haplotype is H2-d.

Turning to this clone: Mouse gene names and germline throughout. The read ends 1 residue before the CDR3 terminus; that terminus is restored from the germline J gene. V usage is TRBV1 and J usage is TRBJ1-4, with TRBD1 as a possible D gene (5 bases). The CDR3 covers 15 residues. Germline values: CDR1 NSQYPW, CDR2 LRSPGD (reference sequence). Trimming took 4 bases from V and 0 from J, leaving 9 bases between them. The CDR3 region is CTCSVLRVSNERLFF. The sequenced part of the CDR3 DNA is TGCACCTGCAGTGTTCTCAGGGTTTCCAACGAAAGATTATTT.

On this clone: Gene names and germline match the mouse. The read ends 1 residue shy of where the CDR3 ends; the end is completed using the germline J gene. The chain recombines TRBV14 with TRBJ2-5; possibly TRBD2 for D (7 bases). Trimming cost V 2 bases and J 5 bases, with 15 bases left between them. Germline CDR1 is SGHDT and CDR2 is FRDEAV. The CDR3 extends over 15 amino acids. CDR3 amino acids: CASSLGGGEVDTQYF. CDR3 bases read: TGTGCCAGCAGTTTAGGAGGGGGGGAGGTAGACACCCAGTAC. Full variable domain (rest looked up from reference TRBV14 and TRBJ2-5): EAGVTQSPRYAVLQEGQAVSFWCDPISGHDTLYWYQQPRDQGPQLLVYFRDEAVIDNSQLPSDRFSAVRPKGTNSTLKIQSAKQGDTATYLCASSLGGGEVDTQYFGPGTRLLVL.

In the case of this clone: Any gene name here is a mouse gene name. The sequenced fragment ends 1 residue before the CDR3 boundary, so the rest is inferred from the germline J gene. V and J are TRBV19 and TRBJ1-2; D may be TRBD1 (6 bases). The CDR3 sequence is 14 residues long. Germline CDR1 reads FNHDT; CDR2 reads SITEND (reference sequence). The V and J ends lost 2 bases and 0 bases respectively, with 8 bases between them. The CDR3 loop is CASSIGTTNSDYTF. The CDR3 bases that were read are TGTGCCAGCAGTATTGGGACAACAAACTCCGACTACACC.

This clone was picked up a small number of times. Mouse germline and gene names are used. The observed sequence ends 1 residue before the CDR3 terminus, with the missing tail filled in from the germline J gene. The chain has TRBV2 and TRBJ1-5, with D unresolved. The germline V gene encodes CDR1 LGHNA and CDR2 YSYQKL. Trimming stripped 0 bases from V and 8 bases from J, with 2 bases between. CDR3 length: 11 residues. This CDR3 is CASSQDKAPLF. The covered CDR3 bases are TGTGCCAGCAGCCAAGATAAGGCTCCGCTT.

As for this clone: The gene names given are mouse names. The CDR3: CASGDPLYEQYF. The sequenced CDR3 bases are TGTGCCAGCGGTGATCCCCTCTATGAACAGTAC. This rearrangement joins TRBV13-2 to TRBJ2-7; the D is unclear. The read halts 1 residue ahead of the CDR3 end, with the missing end drawn from the germline J gene. The V end lost 1 base, the J end lost 3 bases, and 5 bases lay between the germline ends. This CDR3 is 12 amino acids long. Per the germline V gene, CDR1 is NNHNN and CDR2 is SYGAGS (reference sequence).

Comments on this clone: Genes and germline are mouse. The CDR3: CASSGQGNSDYTF. Partial CDR3 DNA: TGTGCCAGCAGTGGACAGGGAAACTCCGACTACACC. This chain links TRBV13-1 with TRBJ1-2; 7 bases map to TRBD1. The CDR3 end is not reached by the read, which stops 1 residue before it; the germline J gene fills it in. The V gene's germline CDR1 is NSHNY and CDR2 SYGAGN. This CDR3 contains 13 residues. Trimming cost V 3 bases and J 1 base; bases outside gene matches: 0.

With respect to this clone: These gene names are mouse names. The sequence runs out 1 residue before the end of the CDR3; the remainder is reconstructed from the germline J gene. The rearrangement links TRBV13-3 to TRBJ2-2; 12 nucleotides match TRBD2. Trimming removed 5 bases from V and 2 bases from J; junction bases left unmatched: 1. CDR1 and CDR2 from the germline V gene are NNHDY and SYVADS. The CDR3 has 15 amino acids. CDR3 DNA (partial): TGTGCCAGCAGGGGACTGGGGGGCAACACCGGGCAGCTCTAC. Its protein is CASRGLGGNTGQLY. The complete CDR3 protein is CASRGLGGNTGQLYF.

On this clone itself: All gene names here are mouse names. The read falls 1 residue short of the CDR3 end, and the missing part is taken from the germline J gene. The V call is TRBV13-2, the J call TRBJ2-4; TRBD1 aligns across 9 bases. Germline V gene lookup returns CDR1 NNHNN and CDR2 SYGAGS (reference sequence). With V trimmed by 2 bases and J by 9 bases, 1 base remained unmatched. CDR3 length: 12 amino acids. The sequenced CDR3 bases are TGTGCCAGCGGTGAAGGACAGGGGACCTTGTAC. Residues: CASGEGQGTLY. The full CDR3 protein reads CASGEGQGTLYF.